Each of the 5 T cell receptor beta chains below was sequenced from the same sample in a study of blood T cell repertoires in COVID-19. Assay: immunoSEQ multiplex PCR; the TCRdb copy retains only in-frame clones and omits some. Among about 380,000 clones listed, 85% were seen once. Sequencing was performed on peripheral blood. These receptors were collected from a woman aged 18-35 years with acute or convalescent COVID-19.

J is TRBJ2-6 and V is TRBV3-1 (or the pseudogene TRBV3-2); 8 positions match TRBD1. The J segment lost 0 bases and the V segment lost 1 base, leaving 14 bases of the junction unmatched. The CDR3 is 21 residues long. Germline V lookup: CDR1 LGHDT, CDR2 YNNKEL (reference sequence). The CDR3, as DNA: TGTGCCAGCAGCCAAGTACGGGACAGGCTTCACCCGAGCTCTGGGGCCAACGTCCTGACTTTC. It specifies CASSQVRDRLHPSSGANVLTF.

V and J are TRBV20-1 and TRBJ1-5; the D gene is possibly TRBD1 (6 bases). This CDR3 has 13 residues. Germline-derived CDR1 and CDR2 are DFQATT and SNEGSKA (reference sequence). The V end lost 3 bases, the J end lost 5 bases, and 11 bases lay between the germline ends. CDR3 in DNA: TGCAGTGCTAGTGGCGGGGGCGATCAGCCCCAGCATTTT. Its protein product is CSASGGGDQPQHF.

The rearrangement joins TRBV5-1 to TRBJ2-3, with TRBD2 identical over 11 bases. CDR1 SGHRS and CDR2 YFSETQ come from the germline V gene. Trimming removed 8 bases from V and 0 bases from J; junction bases left unmatched: 2. This CDR3 is 14 amino acids long. The CDR3 nucleotides are TGCGCCAGTGCTAGCGGGAGGAGCACAGATACGCAGTATTTT. As protein: CASASGRSTDTQYF.

This chain's CDR3 is CASSLFRGGAEKLFF. In nucleotides, the CDR3 is TGTGCCAGCAGCCTCTTCCGGGGAGGCGCGGAAAAACTGTTTTTT. The V and J genes are TRBV14 and TRBJ1-4; no definite D call. The germline V gene encodes CDR1 SGHDN and CDR2 FVKESK. The CDR3 totals 15 residues. Trimming pared 4 bases from V and 8 bases from J, leaving 17 bases between.

V is TRBV19 and J is TRBJ2-2, with TRBD2 as a possible D gene (7 bases). CDR1 is LNHDA, CDR2 SQIVND, per germline (reference sequence). The CDR3 runs 16 residues. Between the trimmed V and J ends, which lost 3 bases and 7 bases, there was a span of 18 bases. CDR3 coding DNA: TGTGCCAGTAGTATCGGGGGGCCCCAATCTGGCGGGGAGCTGTTTTTT. The encoded protein is CASSIGGPQSGGELFF.